This entry concerns a single TCR beta chain. The antigen remains unidentified. The V segment lost 4 bases and the J segment 5 bases; nucleotides outside the gene matches: 4. Germline CDR1 is SGHTA and CDR2 is FQGNSA. The CDR3 is made up of 13 amino acids. TCRdb re-called the reads with MiXCR, one entry per CDR3 protein. The sample lists about 190,000 distinct CDR3 sequences; about 28% were seen once. This sample was taken from a study of T cell repertoires in cytomegalovirus infection. For the study at large: TCR beta signatures that were public indicated CMV infection and matching HLA type.

Study results and limitations: Within the response measured ex vivo, HLA-C-restricted CMV-specific TCR beta clonotypes were dominant.

The origin of this receptor is a human donor in good health (CMV status not recorded). Some clones in this sample may be carry-over from other donors' samples. V is TRBV7-2 and J is TRBJ1-1; 7 positions match TRBD1. The source material was PBMCs. CDR3 nucleotides: TGTGCCAGCAGCTCCAGGGGGAGGACTGAAGCTTTCTTT. Translation: CASSSRGRTEAFF.